Listed here is a single TCR beta chain. The antigen remains undetermined. This sample stems from a study of T cell responses to AZD1222 COVID-19 vaccine. The CDR3 covers 15 residues. The V gene lost 1 base and the J gene lost 1 base, with 10 bases spanning the gap. Germline V CDR1 and CDR2: LNHNV, YYDKDF (reference sequence). Produced via immunoSEQ multiplex PCR; TCRdb's table is partial and in-frame only. The table records approximately 150,000 clones, about 85% of them present only once. The study, taken as a whole, reports: Clonal diversity was possibly underestimated; the donors were predominantly white British and more often female. Reportedly, nearly half of unique spike TCRs recognized epitopes outside B.1.351/B.1.1.7 mutations.

The source material was peripheral blood, sampled on day 0 of AZD1222 vaccination. The rearrangement links TRBV15 to TRBJ1-1; D is ambiguous. This sequence originates from an adult in good health. The DNA of the CDR3 is TGTGCCACCAGCAGAGCGGAACGGGGGAACACTGAAGCTTTCTTT. Amino acids: CATSRAERGNTEAFF.